This T cell receptor (beta chain) was sequenced during a study of CD8 T cells in Susac syndrome. The CDR3 spans 14 residues. Deletions cut 5 bases from V and 2 bases from J, with 7 bases between. The germline gives CDR1 MDHEN, CDR2 SYDVKM. An amount of RNA that ranged from roughly 0.5 to 1 ug was reverse transcribed with random hexamers. TCRdb re-derived calls from the immunoSEQ multiplex PCR reads in MiXCR, one entry per CDR3 protein. The table has about 50,000 distinct CDR3 sequences, roughly 93% seen once. The sample taken for sequencing was CD8+ T cells from PBMCs. This sequence was found in a human donor with multiple sclerosis. This chain links TRBV28 with TRBJ2-6, with D hard to call. The CDR3 here is CASSLGPGANVLTF. CDR3 DNA: TGTGCCAGCAGTCTGGGCCCTGGGGCCAACGTCCTGACTTTC.